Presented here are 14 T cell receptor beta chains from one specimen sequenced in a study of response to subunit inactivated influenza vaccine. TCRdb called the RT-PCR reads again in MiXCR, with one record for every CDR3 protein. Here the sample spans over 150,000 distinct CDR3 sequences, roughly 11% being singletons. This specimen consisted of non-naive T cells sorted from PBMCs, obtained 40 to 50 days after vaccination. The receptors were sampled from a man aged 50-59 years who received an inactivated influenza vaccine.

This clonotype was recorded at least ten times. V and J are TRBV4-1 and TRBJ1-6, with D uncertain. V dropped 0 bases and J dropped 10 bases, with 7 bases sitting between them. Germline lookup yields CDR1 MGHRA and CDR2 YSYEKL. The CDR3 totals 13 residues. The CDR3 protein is CASSQDQESPLHF. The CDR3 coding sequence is TGCGCCAGCAGCCAAGACCAGGAGTCACCCCTCCACTTT.

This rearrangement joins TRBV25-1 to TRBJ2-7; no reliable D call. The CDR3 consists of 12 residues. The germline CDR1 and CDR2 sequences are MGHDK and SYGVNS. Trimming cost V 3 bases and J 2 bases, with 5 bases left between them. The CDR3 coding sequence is TGTGCCAGCAGTGAGCACGCCTACGAGCAGTACTTC. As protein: CASSEHAYEQYF.

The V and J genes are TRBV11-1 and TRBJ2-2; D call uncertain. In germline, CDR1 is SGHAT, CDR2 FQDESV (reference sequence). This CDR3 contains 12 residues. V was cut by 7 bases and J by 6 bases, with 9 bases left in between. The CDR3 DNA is TGTGCCAGCACCCCCCTACCCGGGGAGCTGTTTTTT. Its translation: CASTPLPGELFF. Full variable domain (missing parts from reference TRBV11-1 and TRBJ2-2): EAEVAQSPRYKITEKSQAVAFWCDPISGHATLYWYRQILGQGPELLVQFQDESVVDDSQLPKDRFSAERLKGVDSTLKIQPAELGDSAMYLCASTPLPGELFFGEGSRLTVL.

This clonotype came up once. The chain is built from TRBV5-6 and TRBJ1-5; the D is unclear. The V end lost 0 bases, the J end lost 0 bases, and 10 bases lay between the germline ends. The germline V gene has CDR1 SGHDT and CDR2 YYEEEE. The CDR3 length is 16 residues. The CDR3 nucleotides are TGTGCCAGCAGCTTGGGCCCTCCGAATAGCAATCAGCCCCAGCATTTT. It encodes CASSLGPPNSNQPQHF. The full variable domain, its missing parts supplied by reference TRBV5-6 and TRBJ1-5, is DAGVTQSPTHLIKTRGQQVTLRCSPKSGHDTVSWYQQALGQGPQFIFQYYEEEERQRGNFPDRFSGHQFPNYSSELNVNALLLGDSALYLCASSLGPPNSNQPQHFGDGTRLSIL.

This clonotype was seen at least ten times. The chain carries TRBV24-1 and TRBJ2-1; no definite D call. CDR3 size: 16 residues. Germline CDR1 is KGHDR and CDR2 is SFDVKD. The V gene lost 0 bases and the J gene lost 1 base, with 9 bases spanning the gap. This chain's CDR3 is CATSDLSSGSYNEQFF. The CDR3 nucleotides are TGTGCCACCAGTGATTTGAGCTCTGGGTCCTACAATGAGCAGTTCTTC.

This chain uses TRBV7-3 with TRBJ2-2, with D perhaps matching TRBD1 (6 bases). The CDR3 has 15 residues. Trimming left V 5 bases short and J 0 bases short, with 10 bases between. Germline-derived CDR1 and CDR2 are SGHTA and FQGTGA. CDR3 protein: CASSPGASNTGELFF. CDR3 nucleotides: TGTGCCAGCAGCCCAGGGGCCTCGAACACCGGGGAGCTGTTTTTT.

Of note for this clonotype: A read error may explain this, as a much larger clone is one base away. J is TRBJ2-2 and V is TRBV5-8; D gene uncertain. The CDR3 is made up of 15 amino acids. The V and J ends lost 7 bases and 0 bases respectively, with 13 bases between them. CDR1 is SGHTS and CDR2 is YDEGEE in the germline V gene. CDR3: CASGPWGANTGELFF. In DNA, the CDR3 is TGTGCCAGCGGCCCTTGGGGTGCGAACACCGGGGAGCTGTTTTTT. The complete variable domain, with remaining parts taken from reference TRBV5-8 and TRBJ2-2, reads EAGVTQSPTHLIKTRGQQATLRCSPISGHTSVYWYQQALGLGLQFLLWYDEGEERNRGNFPPRFSGRQFPNYSSELNVNALELEDSALYLCASGPWGANTGELFFGEGSRLTVL.

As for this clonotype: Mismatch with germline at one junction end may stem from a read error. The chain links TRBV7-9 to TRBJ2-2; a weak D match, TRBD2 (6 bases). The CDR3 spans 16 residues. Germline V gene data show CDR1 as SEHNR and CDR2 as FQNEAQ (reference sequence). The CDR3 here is CASSPPGLGSTGELLF. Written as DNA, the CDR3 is TGTGCCAGCAGCCCTCCGGGGCTCGGGAGCACCGGGGAGCTGTTATTT.

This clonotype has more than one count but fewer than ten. CDR3 sequence: CASSYRDRGTDTQYF. The CDR3 DNA reads as TGTGCCAGCAGTTACCGGGACAGGGGCACAGATACGCAGTATTTT. V is TRBV6-5 and J is TRBJ2-3, with TRBD1 matching 9 bases. Per germline, CDR1 MNHEY and CDR2 SVGAGI. This CDR3 spans 15 amino acids. V shed 2 bases, J shed 1 base, and the junction held 1 base outside the gene matches.

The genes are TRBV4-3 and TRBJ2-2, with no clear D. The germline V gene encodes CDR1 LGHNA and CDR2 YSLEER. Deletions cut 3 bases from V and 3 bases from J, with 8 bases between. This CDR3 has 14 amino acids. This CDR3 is CASSQGSYTGELFF. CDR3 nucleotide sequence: TGCGCCAGCAGCCAGGGATCCTACACCGGGGAGCTGTTTTTT.

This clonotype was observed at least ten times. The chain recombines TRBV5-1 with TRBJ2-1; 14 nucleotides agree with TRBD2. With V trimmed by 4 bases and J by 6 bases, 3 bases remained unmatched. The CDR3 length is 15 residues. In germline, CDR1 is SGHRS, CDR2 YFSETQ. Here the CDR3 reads CASSPGLAGGNEQFF. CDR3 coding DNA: TGCGCCAGCAGCCCCGGACTAGCGGGGGGCAATGAGCAGTTCTTC.

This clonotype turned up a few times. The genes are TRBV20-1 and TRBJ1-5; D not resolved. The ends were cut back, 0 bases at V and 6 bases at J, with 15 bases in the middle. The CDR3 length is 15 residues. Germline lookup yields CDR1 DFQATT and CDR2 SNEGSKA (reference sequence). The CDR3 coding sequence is TGCAGTGCTAGAGATCTTATAGTGGGAAGTCAGCCCCAGCATTTT. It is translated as CSARDLIVGSQPQHF.

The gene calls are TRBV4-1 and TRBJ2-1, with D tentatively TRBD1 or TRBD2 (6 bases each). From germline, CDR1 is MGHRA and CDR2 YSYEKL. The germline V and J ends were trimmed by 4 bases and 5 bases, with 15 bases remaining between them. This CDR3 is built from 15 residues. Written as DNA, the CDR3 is TGCGCCAGCAGCCCCCTCACCGGGGGCCACAATGAGCAGTTCTTC. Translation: CASSPLTGGHNEQFF.

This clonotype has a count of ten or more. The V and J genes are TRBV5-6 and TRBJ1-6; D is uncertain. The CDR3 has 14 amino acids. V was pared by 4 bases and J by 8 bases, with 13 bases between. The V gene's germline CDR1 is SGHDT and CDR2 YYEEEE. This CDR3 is CASSQDRLHSPLHF. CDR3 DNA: TGTGCCAGCAGCCAAGATAGGCTTCATTCACCCCTCCACTTT.